The T cell receptor (beta chain) under discussion was sequenced for a study of blood T cell repertoires in COVID-19. Study at large: The United States, Italy and Spain provided the acute and convalescent COVID-19 samples.

CDR1 and CDR2 from the germline V gene are SNHLY and FYNNEI. The CDR3 totals 15 residues. V was cut by 4 bases and J by 0 bases, with 12 bases left in between. Original handling: Reference gene primer amplification gave nucleated cell count estimates. Method: immunoSEQ multiplex PCR; TCRdb's copy keeps in-frame clones and lacks some. That table is the source of V, J and clone size, and D and trimming were worked out from the DNA. The table includes some 70,000 clones, approximately 88% detected once. The clonotype originates from a woman between 65 and 79 years old with acute or convalescent COVID-19. The chain recombines TRBV2 with TRBJ1-2; TRBD1 might be the D (6 bases). Sequences were obtained from peripheral blood. CDR3 in DNA: TGTGCCAGCAGTGCACAGGGCCTAGCTAACTATGGCTACACCTTC. This gives the protein CASSAQGLANYGYTF.